The entry below gives a single TCR beta chain sequence along with its context. Other DNA sequences in the sample encode the same CDR3. This sample stems from a study of blood T cell repertoires in COVID-19. About the study: Samples representing acute and convalescent COVID-19 were sourced from the United States, Italy and Spain.

V gave up 3 bases and J gave up 1 base, with 7 bases separating them. CDR3 length: 13 amino acids. Germline assignment: CDR1 SGHRS and CDR2 YFSETQ. Produced via immunoSEQ multiplex PCR; TCRdb's table is partial and in-frame only. The data hold over 200,000 clones, with under 90% observed a single time. The rearrangement joins TRBV5-1 to TRBJ1-1; the D is unclear. The specimen sequenced was peripheral blood. The receptor's source is a woman older than 75 with active or convalescent COVID-19. CDR3 amino acids: CASSSDTNTEAFF. CDR3 DNA sequence: TGCGCCAGCAGCTCCGACACGAACACTGAAGCTTTCTTT.